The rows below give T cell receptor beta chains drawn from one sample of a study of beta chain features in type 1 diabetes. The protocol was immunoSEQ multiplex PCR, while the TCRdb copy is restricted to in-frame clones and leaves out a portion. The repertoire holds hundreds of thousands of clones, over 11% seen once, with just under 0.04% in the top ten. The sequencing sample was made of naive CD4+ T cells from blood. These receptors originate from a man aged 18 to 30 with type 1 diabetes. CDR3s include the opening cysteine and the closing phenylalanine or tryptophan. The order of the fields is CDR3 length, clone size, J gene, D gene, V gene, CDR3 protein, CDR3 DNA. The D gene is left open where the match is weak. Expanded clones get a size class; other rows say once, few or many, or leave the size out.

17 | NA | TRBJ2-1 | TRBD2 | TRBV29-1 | CSVGFLGEAGAYNEQFF | TGCAGCGTTGGTTTTCTGGGAGAAGCGGGAGCCTACAATGAGCAGTTCTTC
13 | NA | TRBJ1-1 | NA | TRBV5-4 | CASSHDENTEAFF | TGTGCCAGCAGCCACGATGAGAACACTGAAGCTTTCTTT
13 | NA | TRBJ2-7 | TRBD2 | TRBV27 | CASTPSGSYEQYF | TGTGCCAGCACCCCTAGCGGGTCCTACGAGCAGTACTTC
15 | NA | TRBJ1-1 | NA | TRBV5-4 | CASSLEGRMNTEAFF | TGTGCCAGCAGCTTGGAGGGCAGAATGAACACTGAAGCTTTCTTT
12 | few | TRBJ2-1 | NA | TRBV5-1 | CASSLDIHEQFF | TGCGCCAGCAGCTTGGACATCCATGAGCAGTTCTTC
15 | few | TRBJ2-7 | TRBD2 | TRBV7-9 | CASSEGLAGVYEQYF | TGTGCCAGCAGCGAAGGACTAGCGGGAGTCTACGAGCAGTACTTC
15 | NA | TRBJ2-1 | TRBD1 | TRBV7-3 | CASSSALDRGNEQFF | TGTGCCAGCAGCTCCGCCCTCGACAGGGGAAATGAGCAGTTCTTC
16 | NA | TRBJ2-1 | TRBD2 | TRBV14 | CASSQGTSGAVNEQFF | TGTGCCAGCAGCCAAGGGACTAGCGGGGCCGTCAATGAGCAGTTCTTC
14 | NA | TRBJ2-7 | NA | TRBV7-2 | CASSLTQSSYEQYF | TGTGCCAGCAGCTTAACACAGAGCTCCTACGAGCAGTACTTC
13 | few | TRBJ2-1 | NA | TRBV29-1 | CSAGFGSYNEQFF | TGCAGCGCGGGCTTTGGTTCCTACAATGAGCAGTTCTTC
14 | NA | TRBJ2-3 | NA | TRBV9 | CASSVGPSADTQYF | TGTGCCAGCAGCGTAGGACCCTCCGCAGATACGCAGTATTTT
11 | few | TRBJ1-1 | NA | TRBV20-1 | CSASKWPEAFF | TGCAGTGCTAGTAAATGGCCTGAAGCTTTCTTT
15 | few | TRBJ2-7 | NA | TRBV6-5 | CASSPFPGAPYEQYF | TGTGCCAGCAGTCCCTTCCCAGGGGCCCCCTACGAGCAGTACTTC
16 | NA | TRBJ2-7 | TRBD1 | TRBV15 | CATSRDRGQGVYEQYF | TGTGCCACCAGCAGAGATAGGGGGCAGGGGGTTTACGAGCAGTACTTC
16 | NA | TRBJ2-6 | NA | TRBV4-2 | CASSQGEVSGANVLTF | TGTGCCAGCAGCCAAGGGGAGGTTTCTGGGGCCAACGTCCTGACTTTC
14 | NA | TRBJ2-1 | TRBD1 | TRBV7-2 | CASSWTGGPNEQFF | TGTGCCAGCAGCTGGACAGGGGGGCCGAATGAGCAGTTCTTC
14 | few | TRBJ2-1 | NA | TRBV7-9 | CASSFGQGGYEQFF | TGTGCCAGCAGCTTTGGACAGGGAGGGTATGAGCAGTTCTTC
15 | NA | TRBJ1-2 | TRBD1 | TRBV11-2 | CASSPSNRGRGGYTF | TGTGCCAGCAGCCCCAGTAACAGGGGGCGAGGTGGCTACACCTTC
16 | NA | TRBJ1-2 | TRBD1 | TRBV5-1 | CASSLVMQGAVDGYTF | TGCGCCAGCAGCTTGGTTATGCAGGGGGCGGTAGATGGCTACACCTTC
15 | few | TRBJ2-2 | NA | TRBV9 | CASSVATAPGGELFF | TGTGCCAGCAGCGTAGCCACAGCTCCTGGCGGGGAGCTGTTTTTT